What follows are 18 T cell receptor beta chains derived from one specimen sequenced in a study of response to subunit inactivated influenza vaccine. TCRdb re-called the RT-PCR reads through MiXCR, storing one row per CDR3 protein. Seen here are hundreds of thousands of distinct CDR3 sequences, roughly 14% observed once, and the top ten hold around a tenth. The sequencing here drew on PBMCs from blood, taken approximately 12 days after vaccination. The receptors were gathered from a middle-aged man who received an inactivated influenza vaccine.

V and J are TRBV28 and TRBJ1-2; TRBD1 matches 7 bases. CDR1 is MDHEN and CDR2 is SYDVKM in the germline V gene. This CDR3 has 15 residues. J gave up 7 bases and V 3 bases, and 11 bases lay outside the gene matches. The CDR3 here is CASSFKGARVGGYTF. CDR3 in DNA: TGTGCCAGCAGTTTTAAGGGGGCGCGGGTTGGTGGCTACACCTTC.

A few counts support this clonotype. This chain uses TRBV4-3 with TRBJ2-1; the D gene could be TRBD1 or TRBD2 (6 bases each). Germline CDR1 LGHNA, CDR2 YSLEER. This CDR3 comprises 16 residues. Trimming cost V 0 bases and J 2 bases, with 11 bases left between them. The CDR3, as DNA: TGCGCCAGCAGCCAAGATGGGGGGCCTCCCTACAATGAGCAGTTCTTC. Translating gives CASSQDGGPPYNEQFF.

This clonotype was counted only a few times. The chain links TRBV5-1 to TRBJ2-2, with 9 bases fitting TRBD1. Germline V gene sequence: CDR1 SGHRS, CDR2 YFSETQ. The CDR3 has 15 amino acids. The V gene end was trimmed by 3 bases and the J gene end by 3 bases; junction bases not matched to a gene: 3. CDR3: CASSSTGGHTGELFF. The CDR3 DNA reads as TGCGCCAGCAGCTCAACAGGGGGCCACACCGGGGAGCTGTTTTTT.

The chain is built from TRBV15 and TRBJ1-1; 7 bases map to TRBD1. V trimming: 0 bases; J trimming: 0 bases; junction bases outside the gene matches: 10. The CDR3 is 18 amino acids. Germline V gives CDR1 LNHNV, CDR2 YYDKDF (reference sequence). CDR3 in DNA: TGTGCCACCAGCAGAGATCTGGGACAGCTAGGGATGAACACTGAAGCTTTCTTT. This sequence encodes CATSRDLGQLGMNTEAFF.

The rearrangement uses TRBV29-1 and TRBJ1-2; D ambiguous. The CDR3 loop spans 11 amino acids. The V gene lost 4 bases and the J gene lost 3 bases, with 6 bases spanning the gap. CDR1 is SQVTM and CDR2 is ANQGSEA in the germline V gene. CDR3 loop: CSVAGYYGYTF. The DNA for the CDR3 is TGCAGCGTTGCAGGATACTATGGCTACACCTTC.

This clonotype was detected only a few times. The gene calls are TRBV20-1 and TRBJ2-7; tentative D call: TRBD2 (5 bases). V lost 1 base and J 5 bases, leaving 9 bases between the germline ends. CDR3 length: 12 residues. Germline loops: CDR1 DFQATT, CDR2 SNEGSKA (reference sequence). The CDR3 is CSARVVGNEQYF. Here the CDR3 DNA reads TGCAGTGCTAGAGTGGTCGGGAACGAGCAGTACTTC.

The chain has TRBV10-3 and TRBJ2-5; 11 bases agree with TRBD2. The V gene end was trimmed by 6 bases and the J gene end by 2 bases; junction bases not matched to a gene: 5. The CDR3 is 15 amino acids. CDR1 is ENHRY, CDR2 SYGVKD, per germline. In DNA form, the CDR3 reads TGTGCCATCAGGGTAGCGGGAGGGCCTCAAGAGACCCAGTACTTC. As protein: CAIRVAGGPQETQYF.

The sample holds a few counts of this clonotype. The J gene is TRBJ1-5, the V gene TRBV10-3; D is uncertain. The CDR3 totals 13 residues. The V gene's germline CDR1 is ENHRY and CDR2 SYGVKD. V was cut by 10 bases and J by 4 bases, with 14 bases left in between. CDR3: CATKGRENQPQHF. For the CDR3, the DNA is TGTGCCACAAAAGGACGAGAAAATCAGCCCCAGCATTTT.

This clonotype was detected only a few times. This rearrangement joins TRBV21-1 to TRBJ2-7; the tabulated D call, TRBD1, remains unverified against the DNA. TRBV21-1 is a recognized pseudogene. The CDR3 loop spans 16 amino acids. CDR3: CASSRVRQDLLDEQYF. CDR3 DNA: TGTGCCAGCAGCAGAGTTCGACAGGATCTTTTGGACGAGCAGTACTTC.

The V gene is TRBV15, the J gene TRBJ2-2; D may correspond to TRBD1 or TRBD2 (5 bases each). CDR1 is LNHNV and CDR2 is YYDKDF in the germline V gene (reference sequence). The CDR3 loop spans 13 amino acids. The ends were cut back, 1 base at V and 5 bases at J, with 5 bases in the middle. The CDR3 coding sequence is TGTGCCACCAGCAGAGGGGGGACCGGGGAGCTGTTTTTT. This gives the protein CATSRGGTGELFF.

This clonotype was observed a few times. The chain combines TRBV6-5 with TRBJ2-3; TRBD2 might be the D (6 bases). The length of the CDR3 is 18 residues. Per the germline V gene, CDR1 is MNHEY and CDR2 is SVGAGI. V was clipped by 0 bases and J by 6 bases, with 22 bases between them. Here the CDR3 DNA reads TGTGCCAGCAGTTACTCCCGGTTTGGGGAGGCAGGCGTTGATACGCAGTATTTT. Translation: CASSYSRFGEAGVDTQYF.

In this sample, this clonotype turned up a few times. This chain links TRBV20-1 with TRBJ1-2; 9 bases line up with TRBD1. The CDR3 is 13 amino acids. Germline assignment: CDR1 DFQATT and CDR2 SNEGSKA (reference sequence). The ends lost 8 bases at V and 6 bases at J; junction bases unmatched: 10. As DNA, the CDR3 is TGCAGTACTACCCATGGGACAGGGCATGGCTACACCTTC. Encoded protein: CSTTHGTGHGYTF.

The V gene is TRBV20-1, the J gene TRBJ1-2; TRBD1 is a possible D gene (6 bases). Between the trimmed V and J ends, which lost 2 bases and 3 bases, there was a span of 10 bases. Germline CDR1 reads DFQATT; CDR2 reads SNEGSKA (reference sequence). The CDR3 spans 13 residues. The CDR3 coding sequence is TGCAGTGCTAGAAACAGGGATCACTATGGCTACACCTTC. Amino acids: CSARNRDHYGYTF.

The chain recombines TRBV7-6 with TRBJ2-1, with 9 bases lining up with TRBD1. Germline values: CDR1 SGHVS, CDR2 FNYEAQ. V was pared by 4 bases and J by 6 bases, with 7 bases of the junction left unmatched. This CDR3 region has 15 residues. As DNA, the CDR3 is TGTGCCAGCAGCTCGGGACAGGGTAGCCTCAATGAGCAGTTCTTC. It is translated as CASSSGQGSLNEQFF.

The chain has TRBV7-9 and TRBJ1-1; 7 bases agree with TRBD1. This CDR3 spans 15 amino acids. V was clipped by 1 base and J by 3 bases; unmatched bases: 5. Germline CDR1 and CDR2: SEHNR and FQNEAQ (reference sequence). The CDR3 nucleotides are TGTGCCAGCAGCTTAGGACAGGGAGGGTACACTGAAGCTTTCTTT. Amino acid sequence: CASSLGQGGYTEAFF.

The chain uses TRBV18 and TRBJ2-7; no definite D call. Trimming left V 3 bases short and J 0 bases short, with 12 bases between. The CDR3 covers 15 residues. CDR1 and CDR2 from the germline V gene are KGHSH and LQKENI. CDR3 amino acids: CASSPSPQSSYEQYF. As DNA, the CDR3 is TGTGCCAGCTCACCCTCCCCACAGAGCTCCTACGAGCAGTACTTC. Drawing the rest from reference TRBV18 and TRBJ2-7, the complete variable domain is NAGVMQNPRHLVRRRGQEARLRCSPMKGHSHVYWYRQLPEEGLKFMVYLQKENIIDESGMPKERFSAEFPKEGPSILRIQQVVRGDSAAYFCASSPSPQSSYEQYFGPGTRLTVT.

This clonotype has more than one count but fewer than ten. The V and J genes are TRBV7-2 and TRBJ2-3; 8 nucleotides match TRBD2. The germline V gene has CDR1 SGHTA and CDR2 FQGNSA. The J segment lost 1 base and the V segment lost 8 bases, leaving 11 bases of the junction unmatched. The CDR3 runs to 16 residues. The CDR3 spells CASCLRLATGTDTQYF. The DNA for the CDR3 is TGTGCCAGCTGCCTGAGACTAGCGACCGGCACAGATACGCAGTATTTT.

The chain employs TRBV25-1 and TRBJ2-4, with 7 nucleotides matching TRBD1. The CDR3 is 14 amino acids. Trimming cost V 3 bases and J 4 bases; bases outside gene matches: 3. The germline V gene has CDR1 MGHDK and CDR2 SYGVNS. CDR3 in amino acids: CASSDTGQKNIQYF. The CDR3 nucleotides are TGTGCCAGCAGTGACACGGGACAGAAAAACATTCAGTACTTC.